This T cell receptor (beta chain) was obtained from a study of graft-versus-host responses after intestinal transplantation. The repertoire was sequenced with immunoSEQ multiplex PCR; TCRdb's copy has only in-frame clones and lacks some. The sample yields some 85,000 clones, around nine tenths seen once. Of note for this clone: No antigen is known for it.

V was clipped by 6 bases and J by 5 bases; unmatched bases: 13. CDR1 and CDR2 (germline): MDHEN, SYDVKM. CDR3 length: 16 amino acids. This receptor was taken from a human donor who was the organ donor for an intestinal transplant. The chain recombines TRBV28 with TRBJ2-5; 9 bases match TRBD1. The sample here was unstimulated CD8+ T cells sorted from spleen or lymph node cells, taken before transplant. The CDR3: CASRSPGQGLAETQYF. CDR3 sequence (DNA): TGTGCCAGCAGGTCACCGGGACAGGGACTTGCGGAGACCCAGTACTTC.